Listed below are T cell receptor beta chains from one sample, sequenced in a study of blood T cell repertoires in COVID-19. Generated by immunoSEQ multiplex PCR, the TCRdb table keeps only in-frame clones and is missing some. This sample carries over 90,000 clones, 81% of them seen once, and the ten largest clones take more than 20%. Sequencing input: peripheral blood. The origin of the receptors is a man older than 75 with active or convalescent COVID-19. CDR3s include the opening cysteine and the closing phenylalanine or tryptophan. D genes are given only for firm matches. Clone size, where shown, is once, few, many, or a class for clones that have expanded.

V gene	clone size	D gene	J gene	CDR3 protein	CDR3 DNA
TRBV4-3	.	.	TRBJ1-5	CASSQGRGPQPQHF	TGCGCCAGCAGCCAAGGGCGGGGCCCTCAGCCCCAGCATTTT
TRBV5-6	.	.	TRBJ1-4	CASSLGPPSGEKLFF	TGTGCCAGCAGCCTAGGACCTCCTTCAGGGGAAAAACTGTTTTTT
TRBV3-1/TRBV3-2	few	TRBD1	TRBJ1-5	CASSQDGTGGQPQHF	TGTGCCAGCAGCCAAGATGGGACAGGGGGTCAGCCCCAGCATTTT
TRBV6-5	.	.	TRBJ1-2	CASSTPSPGAF	TGTGCCAGCAGTACCCCCTCCCCCGGGGCCTTC
TRBV5-1	few	TRBD1	TRBJ1-4	CASSSGTGVTNEKLFF	TGCGCCAGCAGCTCCGGGACAGGGGTCACAAATGAAAAACTGTTTTTT
TRBV5-6	few	.	TRBJ1-2	CASSFQGNYGYTF	TGTGCCAGCAGCTTTCAGGGAAACTATGGCTACACCTTC
TRBV19	.	.	TRBJ2-3	CASSMFAASTDTQYF	TGTGCCAGTAGTATGTTTGCGGCTAGCACAGATACGCAGTATTTT
TRBV15	.	TRBD1	TRBJ1-2	CATSRDRTGGNGYTF	TGTGCCACCAGCAGAGATCGGACAGGGGGTAATGGCTACACCTTC
TRBV6-5	.	TRBD1	TRBJ1-2	CASSYSMTGGDGYTF	TGTGCCAGCAGTTACTCGATGACAGGGGGCGATGGCTACACCTTC
TRBV28	.	.	TRBJ2-1	CASSLGSGNEQFF	TGTGCCAGCAGTTTAGGTTCGGGCAATGAGCAGTTCTTC
TRBV27	.	.	TRBJ2-2	CASRAGQWATGELFF	TGTGCCAGCAGGGCGGGACAGTGGGCCACCGGGGAGCTGTTTTTT
TRBV5-1	.	.	TRBJ1-3	CASSLGPTGGSGNTIYF	TGCGCCAGCAGCTTGGGCCCGACAGGAGGCTCTGGAAACACCATATATTTT
TRBV15	few	.	TRBJ2-7	CATSRSPPGSYEQYF	TGTGCCACCAGCAGATCCCCCCCGGGATCCTACGAGCAGTACTTC
TRBV4-3	.	.	TRBJ1-1	CASSQGLTRGAIPEAFF	TGCGCCAGCAGCCAGGGACTTACTAGGGGCGCGATCCCTGAAGCTTTCTTT
TRBV29-1	.	.	TRBJ1-1	CSASGLNTEAFF	TGCAGTGCCTCGGGGTTGAACACTGAAGCTTTCTTT
TRBV24-1	.	.	TRBJ1-2	CATSAGFGYTF	TGTGCCACCAGTGCGGGGTTCGGCTACACCTTC
TRBV2	.	.	TRBJ2-5	CASSARAQETQYF	TGTGCCAGCAGTGCGAGGGCACAAGAGACCCAGTACTTC
TRBV29-1	.	TRBD1	TRBJ1-1	CSAGQASTEAFF	TGCAGCGCAGGACAGGCGAGCACTGAAGCTTTCTTT
TRBV2	many	TRBD1	TRBJ1-5	CASSEAAGGQPQHF	TGTGCCAGCAGTGAAGCGGCAGGGGGCCAGCCCCAGCATTTT
TRBV6-2/TRBV6-3	.	.	TRBJ1-2	CASSNVGVFNYGYTF	TGTGCCAGCAGTAACGTAGGAGTTTTTAACTATGGCTACACCTTC
TRBV19	.	.	TRBJ1-5	CASMMTGSNQPQHF	TGTGCCAGTATGATGACAGGTAGCAATCAGCCCCAGCATTTT
TRBV27	.	.	TRBJ2-1	CASREGYKEQFF	TGTGCCAGCAGAGAGGGCTACAAGGAGCAGTTCTTC
TRBV7-2	.	TRBD2	TRBJ2-1	CASSRGVAGGGEQFF	TGTGCCAGCAGTCGAGGGGTAGCGGGAGGCGGGGAGCAGTTCTTC
TRBV7-9	.	.	TRBJ1-1	CALTGGANTEAFF	TGTGCCCTTACGGGAGGGGCGAACACTGAAGCTTTCTTT
TRBV18	few	.	TRBJ1-2	CASSQIEQANYGYTF	TGTGCCAGCTCCCAAATCGAACAGGCTAACTATGGCTACACCTTC
TRBV20-1	once	.	TRBJ1-2	CSASAPRESYGYTF	TGCAGTGCTAGTGCCCCGAGGGAATCCTATGGCTACACCTTC
TRBV6-5	.	.	TRBJ1-2	CASGAVGGNYGYTF	TGTGCCAGCGGGGCTGTGGGCGGAAACTATGGCTACACCTTC
TRBV25-1	.	TRBD1	TRBJ2-2	CASSAEDRETGELFF	TGTGCCAGCAGTGCGGAGGACAGGGAAACCGGGGAGCTGTTTTTT
TRBV5-6	.	.	TRBJ1-6	CASTWGLSSYNSPLHF	TGTGCCAGCACCTGGGGACTGAGCTCCTATAATTCACCCCTCCACTTT
TRBV9	.	TRBD1	TRBJ1-2	CASSVSGQGGGYTF	TGTGCCAGCAGCGTCTCCGGACAGGGCGGGGGCTACACCTTC
TRBV5-4	.	.	TRBJ2-6	CASSSTGVSRANVLTF	TGTGCCAGCAGCTCGACAGGCGTCTCCCGGGCCAACGTCCTGACTTTC
TRBV6-6	.	TRBD1	TRBJ1-6	CASSYDRQGNSPLHF	TGTGCCAGCAGTTATGATCGACAGGGTAATTCACCCCTCCACTTT
TRBV28	.	.	TRBJ1-4	CASSLQTTGTFSEKLFF	TGTGCCAGCAGTTTGCAGACGACCGGGACATTTAGTGAAAAACTGTTTTTT
TRBV12-3/TRBV12-4	.	.	TRBJ1-1	CASSFDQGKAFF	TGTGCCAGCAGTTTCGACCAGGGTAAAGCTTTCTTT
TRBV24-1	.	TRBD1	TRBJ2-1	CATSARGWEYNEQFF	TGTGCCACCAGTGCCAGGGGGTGGGAGTACAATGAGCAGTTCTTC
TRBV4-1	.	TRBD1	TRBJ2-5	CASSQVWTGTDETQYF	TGCGCCAGCAGCCAAGTTTGGACAGGGACAGATGAGACCCAGTACTTC
TRBV7-9	once	TRBD1	TRBJ1-2	CASSLGRRGDYGYTF	TGTGCCAGCAGCCTCGGCCGCAGGGGGGACTATGGCTACACCTTC
TRBV5-1	.	TRBD1	TRBJ1-2	CASSSDPTGANYGYTF	TGCGCCAGCAGCTCCGACCCGACAGGGGCAAACTATGGCTACACCTTC
TRBV3-1/TRBV3-2	.	.	TRBJ1-2	CASSQDPGPTYGYTF	TGTGCCAGCAGCCAAGATCCAGGGCCCACCTATGGCTACACCTTC
TRBV28	.	TRBD1	TRBJ1-5	CASRGTGALNQPQHF	TGTGCCAGCAGGGGAACAGGGGCCCTCAATCAGCCCCAGCATTTT
TRBV10-3	few	.	TRBJ1-2	CAISEMGGNGYTF	TGTGCCATCAGTGAGATGGGAGGGAATGGCTACACCTTC
TRBV27	.	.	TRBJ2-1	CASSYSSYNEQFF	TGTGCCAGCAGTTACAGCTCCTACAATGAGCAGTTCTTC
TRBV7-9	.	.	TRBJ1-2	CASSPGVGGYTF	TGTGCCAGCAGCCCGGGGGTAGGAGGCTACACCTTC
TRBV3-1/TRBV3-2	.	.	TRBJ1-1	CASSQVRDTEAFF	TGTGCCAGCAGCCAAGTGCGGGACACTGAAGCTTTCTTT
TRBV4-3	once	.	TRBJ1-2	CASSQDPGRGYGYTF	TGCGCCAGCAGCCAAGATCCAGGTCGGGGATATGGCTACACCTTC